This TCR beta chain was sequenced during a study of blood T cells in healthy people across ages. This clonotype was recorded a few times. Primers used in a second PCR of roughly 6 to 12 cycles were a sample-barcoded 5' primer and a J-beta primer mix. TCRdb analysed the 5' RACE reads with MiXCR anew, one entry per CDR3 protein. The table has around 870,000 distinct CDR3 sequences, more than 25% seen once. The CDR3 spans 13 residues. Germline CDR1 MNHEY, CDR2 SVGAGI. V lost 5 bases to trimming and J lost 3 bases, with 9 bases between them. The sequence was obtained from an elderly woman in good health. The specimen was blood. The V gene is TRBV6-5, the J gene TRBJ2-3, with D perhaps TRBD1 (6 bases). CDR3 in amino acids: CASSQTGTDTQYF. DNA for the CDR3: TGTGCCAGCAGTCAAACAGGGACAGATACGCAGTATTTT.